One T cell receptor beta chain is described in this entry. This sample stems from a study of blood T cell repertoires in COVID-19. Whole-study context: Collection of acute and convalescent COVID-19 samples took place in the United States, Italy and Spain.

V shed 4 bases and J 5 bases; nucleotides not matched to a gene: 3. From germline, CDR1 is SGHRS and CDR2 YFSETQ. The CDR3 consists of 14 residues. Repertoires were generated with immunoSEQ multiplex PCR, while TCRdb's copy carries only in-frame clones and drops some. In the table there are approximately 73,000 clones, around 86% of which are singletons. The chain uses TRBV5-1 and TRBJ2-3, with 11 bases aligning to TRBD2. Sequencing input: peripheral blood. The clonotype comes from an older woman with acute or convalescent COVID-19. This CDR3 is CASSVSGGGDTQYF. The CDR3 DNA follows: TGCGCCAGCAGCGTTAGCGGGGGGGGAGATACGCAGTATTTT.